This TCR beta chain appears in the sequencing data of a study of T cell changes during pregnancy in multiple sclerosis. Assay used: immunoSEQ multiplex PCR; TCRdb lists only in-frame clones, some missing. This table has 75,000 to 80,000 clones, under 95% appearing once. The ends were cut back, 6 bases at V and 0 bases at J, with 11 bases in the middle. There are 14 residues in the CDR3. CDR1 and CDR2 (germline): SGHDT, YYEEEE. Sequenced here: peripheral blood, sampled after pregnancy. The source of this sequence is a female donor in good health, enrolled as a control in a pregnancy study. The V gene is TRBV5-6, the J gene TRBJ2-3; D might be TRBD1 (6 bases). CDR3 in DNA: TGTGCCAGCACCGGGACACATAGCACAGATACGCAGTATTTT. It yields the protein CASTGTHSTDTQYF.